Presented here are 19 T cell receptor beta chains from one specimen sequenced in a study of metastatic and nonmetastatic thyroid tumors. TCRdb ran MiXCR on the PCR reads. This table has about 40,000 clones, 9.5% to 12% appearing once. Until they underwent thyroid surgery, no patient had received any treatment. Input material: blood. These receptors all stem from a female donor with papillary thyroid cancer or a benign thyroid nodule (not recorded which). Some clones in this sample may be carry-over from other donors' samples.

This clone was recorded many times. The chain couples TRBV11-1 to TRBJ2-5; 11 nucleotides line up with TRBD1. The CDR3 sequence is 14 residues long. J lost 4 bases, V lost 4 bases, and 2 bases had no gene match. Germline V lookup: CDR1 SGHAT, CDR2 FQDESV (reference sequence). The CDR3 is CASSSGQGGETQYF. The CDR3 coding sequence is TGTGCCAGCAGCTCGGGACAGGGGGGAGAGACCCAGTACTTC.

In its sample, this clone was seen many times. The chain is built from TRBV18 and TRBJ1-3; D gene uncertain. Germline CDR1 and CDR2: KGHSH and LQKENI. The CDR3 extends over 15 amino acids. With 5 bases removed from V and 0 bases from J, the gap between germline ends came to 11 bases. The CDR3 DNA reads TGTGCCAGCTCAGCAGACGGGAACTCTGGAAACACCATATATTTT. As protein: CASSADGNSGNTIYF.

This clone was counted at least ten times. The chain employs TRBV29-1 and TRBJ2-1; D is unclear. Germline V CDR1 and CDR2: SQVTM, ANQGSEA. This CDR3 is built from 13 residues. Trimming stripped 4 bases from V and 8 bases from J, with 15 bases between. CDR3 DNA sequence: TGCAGCGTTGTGGGCGGATATGGCGATGAGCAGTTCTTC. It yields the protein CSVVGGYGDEQFF.

This clone was detected only a few times. Its ends do not fully match the called genes, so a read error is possible. The chain employs TRBV6-2 or TRBV6-3 and TRBJ2-3, with D uncertain. Per germline, CDR1 MNHEY and CDR2 SVGEGT. CDR3 length: 13 amino acids. The CDR3 nucleotides are TGTGCCAGCAGTGACTCAGACACAGATACGCAGTATTTT. Protein: CASSDSDTDTQYF.

This clone was seen a handful of times. One base away lies a much larger clone, so this may be a sequencing read error. The genes are TRBV4-1 and TRBJ2-5; no firm D call. The V end was cut by 2 bases, the J end by 5 bases, with 9 bases between. CDR3 size: 13 residues. Per germline, CDR1 MGHRA and CDR2 YSYEKL. CDR3 region: CASSQSLPETQYF. The CDR3, as DNA: TGCGCCAGCAGCCAATCACTGCCCGAGACCCAGTACTTC.

This clone has a count of ten or more. The chain joins TRBV28 to TRBJ2-7, with TRBD2 matching over 8 bases. Unmatched junction bases numbered 13, after V lost 8 bases and J lost 4 bases. Germline CDR1 MDHEN, CDR2 SYDVKM. The CDR3 totals 15 residues. This CDR3 reads CASGGVGGGRYEQYF. The CDR3, as DNA: TGTGCCAGCGGAGGGGTCGGTGGCGGGAGGTACGAGCAGTACTTC.

In this sample, this clone turned up many times. The CDR3 loop reads CASSQLDREAEQFF. DNA of the CDR3: TGTGCCAGCAGCCAACTTGACAGGGAGGCTGAGCAGTTCTTC. J is TRBJ2-1 and V is TRBV14; D is perhaps TRBD1 (7 bases). The CDR3 is 14 residues long. Germline loops: CDR1 SGHDN, CDR2 FVKESK. V was clipped by 2 bases and J by 9 bases, with 14 bases between them.

This clone was seen a few times. The chain couples TRBV27 to TRBJ1-4; no reliable D call. V lost 6 bases to trimming and J lost 7 bases, with 15 bases between them. The CDR3 covers 14 residues. The V gene's germline CDR1 is MNHEY and CDR2 SMNVEV (reference sequence). Written as DNA, the CDR3 is TGTGCCAGCAGCTTCTCCCGGCTAGGTGAAAAACTGTTTTTT. This codes for CASSFSRLGEKLFF.

Concerning this clone itself: This may be a read error: a much more frequent sequence differs by one nucleotide. CDR3 sequence: CASSGWGGDEQYF. The DNA of the CDR3 is TGTGCCAGCAGCGGGTGGGGCGGGGACGAGCAGTACTTC. V and J are TRBV9 and TRBJ2-7; a weak D match, TRBD2 (6 bases). The CDR3 totals 13 residues. Germline V gene sequence: CDR1 SGDLS, CDR2 YYNGEE. Trimming cost V 3 bases and J 5 bases, with 12 bases left between them.

This sequence joins TRBV5-6 and TRBJ2-3; tentatively, D is TRBD2 (6 bases). Trimming pared 6 bases from V and 4 bases from J, leaving 18 bases between. This CDR3 region has 15 residues. CDR1 and CDR2 (germline): SGHDT, YYEEEE. The CDR3 loop reads CASTQVGTRADTQYF. CDR3 coding DNA: TGTGCCAGCACCCAAGTTGGGACTCGGGCAGATACGCAGTATTTT.

This clone was counted ten times or more. The chain couples TRBV14 to TRBJ2-1; 8 bases are shared with TRBD1. This CDR3 has 16 amino acids. Trimming cost V 6 bases and J 7 bases; bases outside gene matches: 14. Per germline, CDR1 SGHDN and CDR2 FVKESK. CDR3 amino acids: CASSERQGSWTNEQFF. The CDR3, as DNA: TGTGCCAGCAGTGAAAGACAGGGGTCCTGGACAAATGAGCAGTTCTTC.

This clone came up many times. The chain uses TRBV5-4 and TRBJ2-1; possibly TRBD2 for D (6 bases). CDR1 and CDR2 (germline): SGHNT, YYREEE (reference sequence). V was pared by 5 bases and J by 9 bases, with 12 bases between. This CDR3 has 12 residues. CDR3 DNA: TGTGCCAGCAGGGGGAGGCGGAGTGAGCAGTTCTTC. The encoded protein is CASRGRRSEQFF.

This clone has a count of ten or more. The chain combines TRBV27 with TRBJ1-1; weak D call: TRBD1 (6 bases). The CDR3 is 13 amino acids. The germline gives CDR1 MNHEY, CDR2 SMNVEV (reference sequence). V lost 2 bases to trimming and J lost 4 bases, with 8 bases between them. CDR3 loop: CASSLAGVTEAFF. The CDR3 DNA follows: TGTGCCAGCAGTTTAGCAGGGGTCACTGAAGCTTTCTTT.

This clone was detected ten times or more. The V call is TRBV30, the J call TRBJ1-6, with a possible D match to TRBD1 (5 bases). The CDR3 sequence is 15 residues long. Germline CDR1 GTSNPN, CDR2 SVGIG (reference sequence). The V gene lost 0 bases and the J gene lost 9 bases, with 15 bases spanning the gap. CDR3: CAWSVQSQGSSPLHF. CDR3 bases: TGTGCCTGGAGTGTACAATCCCAGGGCTCTTCACCCCTCCACTTT.

This clone has at least ten counts. The gene calls are TRBV7-9 and TRBJ2-3; D unclear. Trimming removed 3 bases from V and 0 bases from J, with 1 base in between. This CDR3 is 12 amino acids long. The germline CDR1 and CDR2 sequences are SEHNR and FQNEAQ (reference sequence). The CDR3 DNA follows: TGTGCCAGCAGCTTTAGCACAGATACGCAGTATTTT. This sequence encodes CASSFSTDTQYF.

This clone was observed at least ten times. This chain uses TRBV7-9 with TRBJ2-7; 7 nucleotides match TRBD2. V shed 1 base, J shed 4 bases, and the junction held 7 bases outside the gene matches. Germline V gene sequence: CDR1 SEHNR, CDR2 FQNEAQ (reference sequence). The CDR3 sequence is 15 residues long. DNA of the CDR3: TGTGCCAGCAGCTTAGACTCTTTAGCGGGTTACGAGCAGTACTTC. Its translation: CASSLDSLAGYEQYF.

This clone has at least ten counts. The chain combines TRBV11-3 with TRBJ2-1, with a weak D call TRBD2 (6 bases). V lost 5 bases and J lost 6, with 17 bases in between. The germline gives CDR1 SGHNT, CDR2 YENEEA. This CDR3 contains 15 residues. CDR3 amino acids: CASSPRLASTNEQFF. Here the CDR3 DNA reads TGTGCCAGCAGCCCCCGGCTAGCGAGCACCAATGAGCAGTTCTTC. The entire variable domain, with the rest obtained from reference TRBV11-3 and TRBJ2-1, is as follows: EAGVVQSPRYKIIEKKQPVAFWCNPISGHNTLYWYLQNLGQGPELLIRYENEEAVDDSQLPKDRFSAERLKGVDSTLKIQPAELGDSAVYLCASSPRLASTNEQFFGPGTRLTVL.

This clone was seen at least ten times. The V and J genes are TRBV5-1 and TRBJ1-5, with TRBD1 matching 9 bases. The germline gives CDR1 SGHRS, CDR2 YFSETQ. V shed 4 bases, J shed 3 bases, and the junction held 2 bases outside the gene matches. This CDR3 region has 14 residues. Written as DNA, the CDR3 is TGCGCCAGCAGCCGGACAGGGGTCAATCAGCCCCAGCATTTT. It encodes CASSRTGVNQPQHF.

This clone ranks as medium-sized (0.01 to 0.1%). The chain links TRBV4-3 to TRBJ2-7; TRBD2 matches 10 bases. Germline loops: CDR1 LGHNA, CDR2 YSLEER. V gave up 1 base and J gave up 3 bases; unmatched junction bases: 3. CDR3 size: 15 residues. The CDR3 DNA is TGCGCCAGCAGCCAAGGGACTAGCGGTCTCTACGAGCAGTACTTC. Residues: CASSQGTSGLYEQYF.